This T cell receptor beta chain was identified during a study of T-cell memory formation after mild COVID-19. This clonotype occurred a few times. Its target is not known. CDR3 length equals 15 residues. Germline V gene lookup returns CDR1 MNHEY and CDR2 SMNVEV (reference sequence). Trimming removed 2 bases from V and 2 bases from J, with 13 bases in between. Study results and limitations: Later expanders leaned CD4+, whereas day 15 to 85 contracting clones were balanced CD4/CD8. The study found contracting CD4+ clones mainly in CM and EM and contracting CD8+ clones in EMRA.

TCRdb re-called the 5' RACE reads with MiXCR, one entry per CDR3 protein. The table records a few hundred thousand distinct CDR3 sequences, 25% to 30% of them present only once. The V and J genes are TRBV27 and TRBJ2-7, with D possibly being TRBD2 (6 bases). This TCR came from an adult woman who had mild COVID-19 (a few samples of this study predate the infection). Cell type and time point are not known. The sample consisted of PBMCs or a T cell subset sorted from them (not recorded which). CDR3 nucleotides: TGTGCCAGCAGTTTAGAGGGCGGGATCACCTACGAGCAGTACTTC. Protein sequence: CASSLEGGITYEQYF.